The source of this T cell receptor (beta chain) is a study of blood T cell repertoires in COVID-19 (dated by TCRdb to 2020 to 2022). Context from the whole study: The collaborator samples originated in the United States, Italy and Spain and spanned the acute and convalescent phases of COVID-19. The material from the prospective study consisted of cDNA or gDNA derived from T cells, B-cell-depleted T cells, or PBMCs. The dataset comprised deeply sampled blood TCRbeta repertoires from subjects exposed to, actively infected with, or recovered from COVID-19. A freely available public database, intended as a resource for researchers studying the immune response to SARS-CoV-2, is where the repertoires were released. The samples were drawn from two sources: the first 160 participants of the ongoing ImmuneRACE study, and over 950 subjects contributed by 6 global collaborators. Sample metadata almost always included a de-identified subject ID, COVID-19 status, age in years and sex. Where HLA class I and class II types were available, the types were taken from metadata supplied by the sample provider, not from assay-based typing. On the study overall, not on this receptor specifically: How much clinical and demographic metadata was included differed by source and by participant, and the metadata was provided uncurated.

Taken from the germline V gene, the CDR1 and CDR2 loops are SGDLS and YYNGEE. The CDR3 runs 15 residues from the cysteine to the phenylalanine. Of the read, only the CDR3 DNA is kept; its 45 bases are in frame from base 1. V ends up 4 bases short and J 8 bases short, with an unmatched junction base count of 12. About this clone: The specificity of this receptor is unknown. No clone much larger than this one lies a single base away; base qualities are absent.

In Seattle, one collaborating source enrolled patients while the infection was active and tracked those patients longitudinally over the course of disease. The collaborating institutions used their own protocols to collect whole blood in K2EDTA tubes. Collaborator samples were shipped for TCRbeta analysis as frozen whole blood, isolated PBMCs, or DNA extracted from either sample type. The immunoSEQ Assay, a bias-controlled multiplex PCR, was used to amplify TCRbeta CDR3 regions from genomic DNA. As for the authors' bioinformatics: Within the assay, amplification of reference gene primers was used to estimate how many nucleated cells each sample contained. Sequence reads were collapsed and filtered to measure the absolute abundance of every unique TCRbeta CDR3 rearrangement. For each sample, productive Simpson clonality was calculated by taking the square root of Simpson's diversity index across productive rearrangements. In TCRdb, the immuneACCESS table is reduced to in-frame sequences with V and J assigned. These tables do not hold every clone; where another copy was compared, an unresolved V gene accounts for under half, and the others remain unexplained. That table is the source of V, J and clone size, and D and trimming were worked out from the DNA. This sample comprises roughly 320,000 clones, 85% to 90% of them detected only once. The top ten clones comprise around 5.8% of the sample.

This receptor was taken from a woman in her forties or fifties with COVID-19, enrolled during active disease. The sequenced material came from peripheral blood. Recombination linked TRBV9 to TRBJ1-2; 9 bases in the junction line up with TRBD1. The nucleotide sequence is TGTGCCAGCAGCCCCTCCGGGACAGGGAGAGAAGGCTACACCTTC. Its translation is CASSPSGTGREGYTF.